This T cell receptor beta chain was found in a study of shared clonotypes between healthy human individuals. Assay: immunoSEQ multiplex PCR; the TCRdb copy retains only in-frame clones and omits some. The data show roughly 1,800,000 clones, roughly 94% seen once. Findings of the study overall: The represented genetic and exposure-history diversity was limited by the small number of donors. A reduction in generation probabilities was seen for non-shared clonotypes relative to those shared by all four donors. Naive subsets generally exceeded memory subsets in estimated richness.

It was CD45RO-negative cells, positively selected for CCR7, that made up naive CD8 cells, with terminally differentiated effector memory CD45RA+ cells excluded. Caucasian adults residing in Nashville, Tennessee made up all the donors. Trimming left V 0 bases short and J 4 bases short, with 5 bases between. This CDR3 is 13 amino acids long. CDR1 and CDR2 (germline): MNHEY, SVGAGI. A note on this clone: Its specificity is not known.

The clonotype was recovered from a man aged 18 to 29 in good health. Sequenced material: naive CD8+ T cells sorted from blood. The V and J genes are TRBV6-5 and TRBJ2-3; D gene ambiguous. CDR3 in amino acids: CASSYSDSDTQYF. CDR3 sequence (DNA): TGTGCCAGCAGTTACTCCGACTCAGATACGCAGTATTTT.